Listed below are T cell receptor beta chains from one sample, sequenced in a study of cytotoxic CD8 clonotypes in ibrutinib-treated CLL. Sequencing used immunoSEQ multiplex PCR; TCRdb keeps in-frame clones, though not all of them. The data hold over 200,000 clones, with about four fifths observed a single time. This specimen consisted of PBMCs, obtained after 12 months of ibrutinib treatment. These TCRs come from a human donor with chronic lymphocytic leukemia. Both conserved end residues are part of each CDR3. The order of the fields is J gene, V gene, CDR3 protein.

j_call: TRBJ2-1
v_call: TRBV7-6
cdr3_aa: CASSLGGGVDEQFF

j_call: TRBJ2-2
v_call: TRBV14
cdr3_aa: CASSHLLAGAGELFF

j_call: TRBJ2-1
v_call: TRBV6-4
cdr3_aa: CASSDPSPGGGGTEQFF

j_call: TRBJ2-7
v_call: TRBV6-5
cdr3_aa: CASSYGGTGGTYEQYF

j_call: TRBJ2-1
v_call: TRBV7-6
cdr3_aa: CASSPEGRAYNEQFF

j_call: TRBJ2-3
v_call: TRBV9
cdr3_aa: CASSAWTSGGDTQYF

j_call: TRBJ2-2
v_call: TRBV6-1
cdr3_aa: CASSGPSGRAVGELFF

j_call: TRBJ2-2
v_call: TRBV7-6
cdr3_aa: CASSLGQVGTGELFF

j_call: TRBJ2-1
v_call: TRBV27
cdr3_aa: CASSLSGIGFYNEQFF

j_call: TRBJ2-5
v_call: TRBV19
cdr3_aa: CASSIARGQETQYF

j_call: TRBJ1-1
v_call: TRBV7-9
cdr3_aa: CASGWGTEAFF

j_call: TRBJ1-2
v_call: TRBV27
cdr3_aa: CASRDSLNYGYTF

j_call: TRBJ1-1
v_call: TRBV5-4
cdr3_aa: CASSSTQGEGTEAFF

j_call: TRBJ1-1
v_call: TRBV5-8
cdr3_aa: CASSLRDLNTEAFF

j_call: TRBJ2-3
v_call: TRBV28
cdr3_aa: CASSSGQSLDTQYF

j_call: TRBJ2-1
v_call: TRBV6-1
cdr3_aa: CASSRQPYNEQFF

j_call: TRBJ2-2
v_call: TRBV27
cdr3_aa: CASSFRAAGDTGELFF

j_call: TRBJ1-3
v_call: TRBV5-7
cdr3_aa: CASSPGTSGNTIYF

j_call: TRBJ2-7
v_call: TRBV6-5
cdr3_aa: CASSYDRDSSYEQYF

j_call: TRBJ1-5
v_call: TRBV19
cdr3_aa: CASSILTGQPQHF

j_call: TRBJ2-7
v_call: TRBV6-5
cdr3_aa: CASSYVRGSRSYEQYF

j_call: TRBJ2-7
v_call: TRBV5-1
cdr3_aa: CASSFEGQGGYEQYF

j_call: TRBJ1-2
v_call: TRBV7-9
cdr3_aa: CASSVGILGGYTF

j_call: TRBJ2-1
v_call: TRBV11-1
cdr3_aa: CASSLFGAGAGDEQFF

j_call: TRBJ2-2
v_call: TRBV19
cdr3_aa: CAGGTSTGELFF

j_call: TRBJ1-5
v_call: TRBV6-1
cdr3_aa: CASNPLDRDNQPQHF

j_call: TRBJ2-7
v_call: TRBV10-3
cdr3_aa: CAISDQGGTSYEQYF

j_call: TRBJ1-1
v_call: TRBV10-1
cdr3_aa: CASSGNDREAFF

j_call: TRBJ2-7
v_call: TRBV28
cdr3_aa: CASPPKVAQGSYEQYF

j_call: TRBJ1-1
v_call: TRBV15
cdr3_aa: CATSREWQVLMGTEAFF

j_call: TRBJ1-5
v_call: TRBV10-3
cdr3_aa: CAISGNRDQPQHF

j_call: TRBJ2-2
v_call: TRBV18
cdr3_aa: CASSPQGAPGTGELFF

j_call: TRBJ2-5
v_call: TRBV14
cdr3_aa: CASSQATRWLAGETQYF

j_call: TRBJ1-3
v_call: TRBV30
cdr3_aa: CAWSLESGNTIYF

j_call: TRBJ2-7
v_call: TRBV2
cdr3_aa: CASRLRDRVNEQYF

j_call: TRBJ2-7
v_call: TRBV13
cdr3_aa: CASSRTGGGEQYF

j_call: TRBJ2-5
v_call: TRBV5-1
cdr3_aa: CASSLQGARQETQYF

j_call: TRBJ2-7
v_call: TRBV25-1
cdr3_aa: CASSGTGNYEQYF